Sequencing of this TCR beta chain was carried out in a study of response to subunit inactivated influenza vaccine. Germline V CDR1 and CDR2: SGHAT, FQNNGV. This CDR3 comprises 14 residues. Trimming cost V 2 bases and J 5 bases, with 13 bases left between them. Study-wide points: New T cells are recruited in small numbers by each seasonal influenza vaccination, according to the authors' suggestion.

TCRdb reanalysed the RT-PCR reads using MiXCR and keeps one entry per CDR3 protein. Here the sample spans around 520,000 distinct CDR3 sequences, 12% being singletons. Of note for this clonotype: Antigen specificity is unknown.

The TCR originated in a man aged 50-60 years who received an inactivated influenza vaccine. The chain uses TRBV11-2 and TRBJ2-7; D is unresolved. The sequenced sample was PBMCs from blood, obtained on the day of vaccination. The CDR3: CASSLSRRGDEQYF. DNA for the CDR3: TGTGCCAGCAGCTTAAGCCGGCGCGGAGACGAGCAGTACTTC.